Below are 22 T cell receptor beta chains sequenced from a single sample in a study of cytomegalovirus exposure and HLA in healthy donors. The study ran its PCR with 60 Vbeta and 13 Jbeta primers. Assay used: immunoSEQ multiplex PCR; TCRdb lists only in-frame clones, some missing. The sample has 130,000 to 150,000 clones; around four fifths are singletons. Sequencing used PBMCs. These receptors originate from a man aged 25 to 45 in good health and CMV-seronegative.

The chain couples TRBV9 to TRBJ2-3; 10 bases fit TRBD2. Losses at the gene ends were 2 bases for V and 4 bases for J; bases not matched to a gene: 4. CDR1 and CDR2 from the germline V gene are SGDLS and YYNGEE. The CDR3 totals 15 residues. The CDR3 nucleotides read TGTGCCAGCAGCGTGGGTCTAGCGGGAGCAGATACGCAGTATTTT. Encoded protein: CASSVGLAGADTQYF.

This chain uses TRBV7-6 with TRBJ2-5; 8 bases match TRBD2. Germline assignment: CDR1 SGHVS and CDR2 FNYEAQ. V shed 7 bases, J shed 3 bases, and the junction held 16 bases outside the gene matches. The CDR3 covers 17 residues. The CDR3 nucleotides read TGTGCCAGCACCCCCCTGCTTAGAACTAGCGGAAAAGAGACCCAGTACTTC. It yields the protein CASTPLLRTSGKETQYF.

V usage is TRBV6-1 and J usage is TRBJ2-7; TRBD1 matches at 7 bases. This CDR3 has 15 amino acids. The germline gives CDR1 MNHNS, CDR2 SASEGT. The V and J ends lost 2 bases and 0 bases, in that order; junction bases with no gene match: 4. This CDR3 is CASSEPRQGSYEQYF. In DNA form, the CDR3 reads TGTGCCAGCAGTGAACCTCGACAGGGCTCCTACGAGCAGTACTTC.

This chain joins TRBV27 and TRBJ2-7, with TRBD2 matching 7 bases. V was clipped by 3 bases and J by 2 bases; unmatched bases: 7. The CDR3 sequence is 15 residues long. In germline, CDR1 is MNHEY, CDR2 SMNVEV (reference sequence). The CDR3 loop is CASSFAGGSPYEQYF. DNA of the CDR3: TGTGCCAGCAGTTTTGCCGGCGGGAGCCCCTACGAGCAGTACTTC.

The chain joins TRBV5-1 to TRBJ2-3, with 15 bases lining up with TRBD2. V shed 3 bases, J shed 1 base, and the junction held 6 bases outside the gene matches. Germline values: CDR1 SGHRS, CDR2 YFSETQ. CDR3 size: 18 residues. The CDR3 coding sequence is TGCGCCAGCAGCTCGGGACTAGCGGGAGGTTATGGCACAGATACGCAGTATTTT. Translated: CASSSGLAGGYGTDTQYF.

This chain connects TRBV27 to TRBJ2-1, with a weak D call TRBD2 (7 bases). Between the trimmed V and J ends, which lost 3 bases and 4 bases, there was a span of 16 bases. This CDR3 is built from 16 residues. Germline CDR1 reads MNHEY; CDR2 reads SMNVEV (reference sequence). CDR3 residues: CASSFGGGGWYNEQFF. DNA for the CDR3: TGTGCCAGCAGTTTTGGGGGCGGGGGCTGGTACAATGAGCAGTTCTTC.

This clone occurred once. The chain uses TRBV18 and TRBJ2-6, with TRBD1 matching 10 bases. V trimming: 3 bases; J trimming: 2 bases; junction bases outside the gene matches: 4. From germline, CDR1 is KGHSH and CDR2 LQKENI. The CDR3 loop spans 17 amino acids. The CDR3 sequence: CASSPRDRGAGANVLTF. The DNA of the CDR3 is TGTGCCAGCTCACCCCGGGACAGGGGTGCTGGGGCCAACGTCCTGACTTTC.

The chain couples TRBV5-1 to TRBJ1-1; D uncertain. The V end was cut by 1 base, the J end by 1 base, with 5 bases between. The CDR3 contains 13 residues. Germline V CDR1 and CDR2: SGHRS, YFSETQ. The CDR3 DNA reads TGCGCCAGCAGCTTGACAGCGAACACTGAAGCTTTCTTT. Its translation is CASSLTANTEAFF.

As concerns this clone: Sequence at one end of the junction differs from germline and may be a read error. V is TRBV11-2 and J is TRBJ1-6; D uncertain. The germline V gene encodes CDR1 SGHAT and CDR2 FQNNGV. The CDR3 is 13 amino acids. The CDR3 spells CASSLNHNSPLNF. CDR3 DNA: TGTGCCAGCAGCTTAAACCACAATTCACCCCTCAACTTT.

The J gene is TRBJ1-6, the V gene TRBV5-1, with D possibly matching TRBD1 (6 bases). Looked up from germline, CDR1 is SGHRS and CDR2 is YFSETQ. This CDR3 spans 19 amino acids. The V end was cut by 0 bases, the J end by 0 bases, with 16 bases between. CDR3 loop: CASSLVPGAVSSYNSPLHF. CDR3 nucleotide sequence: TGCGCCAGCAGCTTGGTACCAGGGGCTGTGAGCTCCTATAATTCACCCCTCCACTTT.

The CDR3 sequence is CASKRDRVPGELFF. CDR3 sequence (DNA): TGTGCCAGCAAACGGGACAGGGTCCCCGGGGAGCTGTTTTTT. The V and J genes are TRBV2 and TRBJ2-2; 9 nucleotides line up with TRBD1. The V gene end was trimmed by 7 bases and the J gene end by 6 bases; junction bases not matched to a gene: 6. The CDR3 has 14 amino acids. The germline V gene has CDR1 SNHLY and CDR2 FYNNEI.

This clone appeared once. The gene calls are TRBV5-6 and TRBJ1-2; 7 nucleotides agree with TRBD1. J was trimmed by 1 base and V by 4 bases; bases with no gene match: 10. This CDR3 spans 16 amino acids. In germline, CDR1 is SGHDT, CDR2 YYEEEE. The CDR3 nucleotides read TGTGCCAGCAGCCGCCTGGGACAGCCCAATAACTATGGCTACACCTTC. Encoded protein: CASSRLGQPNNYGYTF. Looking up the rest from reference TRBV5-6 and TRBJ1-2 gives the full variable domain: DAGVTQSPTHLIKTRGQQVTLRCSPKSGHDTVSWYQQALGQGPQFIFQYYEEEERQRGNFPDRFSGHQFPNYSSELNVNALLLGDSALYLCASSRLGQPNNYGYTFGSGTRLTVV.

The chain carries TRBV15 and TRBJ2-3; D perhaps matches TRBD2 (5 bases). The CDR3 spans 14 residues. Germline V gives CDR1 LNHNV, CDR2 YYDKDF (reference sequence). Trimming shortened V by 4 bases and J by 3 bases, and 11 bases separated the two germline ends. CDR3 bases: TGTGCCACCAGCACTAGCCGACGGACAGATACGCAGTATTTT. Translated: CATSTSRRTDTQYF.

V gene TRBV5-1 combines with J gene TRBJ1-1; maybe TRBD1 (5 bases). The germline gives CDR1 SGHRS, CDR2 YFSETQ. The CDR3 extends over 17 amino acids. V lost 4 bases and J 0 bases, leaving 19 bases between the germline ends. The CDR3 nucleotides are TGCGCCAGCAGCCGCGCGAGCTCGACAGCCATGAACACTGAAGCTTTCTTT. Encoded protein: CASSRASSTAMNTEAFF.

CDR3 nucleotide sequence: TGCGCCAGCAGCTTGGCCCGGACAGGGTCCAGCGAGCAGTACTTC. Translating gives CASSLARTGSSEQYF. This chain uses TRBV5-1 with TRBJ2-7; TRBD1 agrees at 8 bases. V was clipped by 0 bases and J by 6 bases; unmatched bases: 8. The CDR3 contains 15 residues. Germline V gene data show CDR1 as SGHRS and CDR2 as YFSETQ.

V gene TRBV5-6 combines with J gene TRBJ2-2, with a possible D match to TRBD2 (5 bases). Trimming stripped 0 bases from V and 4 bases from J, with 13 bases between. Per germline, CDR1 SGHDT and CDR2 YYEEEE. The CDR3 has 16 residues. For the CDR3, the DNA is TGTGCCAGCAGCTTGGCCGGGAAACGGGTCACCGGGGAGCTGTTTTTT. It is translated as CASSLAGKRVTGELFF.

The chain employs TRBV7-9 and TRBJ2-5; D might be TRBD1 (5 bases). Trimming took off 4 bases at V and 5 bases at J, with 23 bases between the two ends. Germline CDR1 and CDR2: SEHNR and FQNEAQ (reference sequence). The CDR3 runs to 17 residues. CDR3 protein: CASSWGSGIPLGETQYF. CDR3 coding DNA: TGTGCCAGCAGCTGGGGCTCGGGCATTCCCCTGGGGGAGACCCAGTACTTC.

The rearrangement uses TRBV7-9 and TRBJ1-1, with a weak D call TRBD1 (5 bases). The CDR3 is made up of 13 amino acids. Trimming removed 4 bases at V and 10 bases at J, with 16 bases between. CDR1 is SEHNR, CDR2 FQNEAQ, per germline (reference sequence). CDR3 nucleotides: TGTGCCAGCAGCTCGGACAAGTGGCTGTCAGCTTTCTTT. Amino acid sequence: CASSSDKWLSAFF.

The rearrangement uses TRBV7-9 and TRBJ2-5, with 7 bases lining up with TRBD1. This CDR3 comprises 15 residues. V lost 5 bases to trimming and J lost 5 bases; unmatched junction nucleotides: 11. CDR1 SEHNR and CDR2 FQNEAQ come from the germline V gene (reference sequence). CDR3 loop: CASSTGTERGETQYF. The CDR3 nucleotides read TGTGCCAGCAGCACAGGGACAGAACGAGGGGAGACCCAGTACTTC.

This chain uses TRBV19 with TRBJ2-7, with 11 bases identical to TRBD1. Germline assignment: CDR1 LNHDA and CDR2 SQIVND (reference sequence). V was clipped by 5 bases and J by 1 base; unmatched bases: 4. The CDR3 consists of 15 residues. The DNA of the CDR3 is TGTGCCAGTAGTCCCGGACAGGGGGCGTCCTACGAGCAGTACTTC. The encoded protein is CASSPGQGASYEQYF.

This clone showed up just once. CDR3 region: CATKQGAIYGYTF. CDR3 nucleotide sequence: TGTGCCACAAAACAGGGGGCCATCTATGGCTACACCTTC. The chain joins TRBV2 to TRBJ1-2; TRBD1 matches at 9 bases. The CDR3 runs 13 residues. V dropped 10 bases and J dropped 4; count of bases not matched to a gene: 7. The germline gives CDR1 SNHLY, CDR2 FYNNEI.

This sequence joins TRBV18 and TRBJ1-5; D gene uncertain. The V gene lost 2 bases and the J gene lost 0 bases, with 14 bases spanning the gap. CDR3 size: 17 residues. Germline assignment: CDR1 KGHSH and CDR2 LQKENI. CDR3 sequence: CASSPGIRRASNQPQHF. DNA of the CDR3: TGTGCCAGCTCACCAGGGATTCGGCGGGCTAGCAATCAGCCCCAGCATTTT.